This record looks at one TCR beta chain sequence and its context. The data were obtained in a study of blood T cell repertoires in COVID-19. Study in general: The United States, Italy and Spain supplied acute and convalescent COVID-19 samples.

Clones were read by immunoSEQ multiplex PCR, and TCRdb kept only the in-frame ones, dropping some. The sample shows around 270,000 clones, about 86% of them seen only once. Seattle patient enrollment occurred during active infection, with longitudinal follow-up thereafter. Trimming shortened V by 1 base and J by 7 bases, and 8 bases separated the two germline ends. The CDR3 has 14 residues. Looked up from germline, CDR1 is LGHNA and CDR2 is YSLEER. The chain carries TRBV4-3 and TRBJ1-6; D unresolved. This clonotype was sampled from a person aged 70 to 85 with COVID-19, enrolled during active disease. Input material: peripheral blood. The CDR3 bases are TGCGCCAGCAGCCAAGTCTACGAGAATTCACCCCTCCACTTT. Its protein is CASSQVYENSPLHF.